This is a list of T cell receptor beta chains from one sample in a study of beta chain features in type 1 diabetes. The method was immunoSEQ multiplex PCR; TCRdb's version includes in-frame clones alone and lacks a portion of them. The data hold around 40,000 clones, with roughly 56% observed a single time. Input material: Tregs from blood. The origin of the receptors is a woman aged 18-29 years in good health. Each CDR3 is given with its conserved first and last residue. A D gene is named only where the DNA matches it firmly. Clone size is stated in some rows and not others, as once, few, many or a class when expanded.

J gene	clone size	V gene	D gene	CDR3 DNA	CDR3 protein
TRBJ1-5	few	TRBV6-1	TRBD1	TGTGCCAGCAGTGAGATGGGACAGGGACTTAATCAGCCCCAGCATTTT	CASSEMGQGLNQPQHF
TRBJ2-5	NA	TRBV27	TRBD2	TGTGCCAGCAGTCAGACGGGACTAGCGGGAGAGGAGACCCAGTACTTC	CASSQTGLAGEETQYF
TRBJ1-2	NA	TRBV28	NA	TGTGCCAGCAGTTTTAGCCCGGGAGAGGTTGGCTACACCTTC	CASSFSPGEVGYTF
TRBJ2-1	NA	TRBV29-1	TRBD2	TGCAGCATGATGCGGACTAGCGGAGACAATGAGCAGTTCTTC	CSMMRTSGDNEQFF
TRBJ2-3	NA	TRBV7-2	NA	TGTGCCAGCAGCCCCGGTAGCACAGATACGCAGTATTTT	CASSPGSTDTQYF
TRBJ2-1	few	TRBV6-5	TRBD2	TGTGCCAGCAGTTACTCGAGACTAGCGGTCGGTAATGAGCAGTTCTTC	CASSYSRLAVGNEQFF
TRBJ2-3	NA	TRBV2	NA	TGTGCCAGCAGTGGAGGTAGTCGTCCAGATACGCAGTATTTT	CASSGGSRPDTQYF
TRBJ2-7	NA	TRBV7-9	TRBD2	TGTGCCAGCAGCTTAGACAGGCGGGAGAAGAAGAACGAGCAGTACTTC	CASSLDRREKKNEQYF
TRBJ2-7	NA	TRBV11-2	TRBD2	TGTGCCAGCAGCTTAGATATAGCGGGAGTCTTGTCCGAGCAGTACTTC	CASSLDIAGVLSEQYF
TRBJ2-7	few	TRBV2	TRBD2	TGTGCCAGCAGCTTAGCGGGAGGGCCGTCCTACGAGCAGTACTTC	CASSLAGGPSYEQYF
TRBJ2-3	NA	TRBV5-8	NA	TGTGCCAGCAGCTTCTTAGATACGCAGTATTTT	CASSFLDTQYF
TRBJ2-7	few	TRBV30	TRBD2	TGTGCCTGGACAGCCGGGACTAGCGGGAGGGTCGAGCAGTACTTC	CAWTAGTSGRVEQYF
TRBJ2-3	once	TRBV5-1	NA	TGCGCCAGCAGCCCCGGGAGTACGGATACGCAGTATTTT	CASSPGSTDTQYF
TRBJ1-1	NA	TRBV6-5	TRBD1	TGTGCCAGCTCAACCCCCAGGACAGGGGGCACTGAAGCTTTCTTT	CASSTPRTGGTEAFF
TRBJ1-1	NA	TRBV18	NA	TGTGCCAGCTCACCACCCGCCGGGGGGGTGGCTTTCTTT	CASSPPAGGVAFF
TRBJ2-2	NA	TRBV2	NA	TGTGCCAGCAGTGATAAGAACACCGGGGAGCTGTTTTTT	CASSDKNTGELFF
TRBJ2-7	few	TRBV5-1	TRBD1	TGCGCCAGCAGCTCGGACAGGCGTCACGAGCAGTACTTC	CASSSDRRHEQYF
TRBJ2-7	few	TRBV7-2	TRBD2	TGTGCCAGCACCCGGGCGGGAGGGCGAGTCTACGAGCAGTACTTC	CASTRAGGRVYEQYF
TRBJ2-2	NA	TRBV5-1	TRBD1	TGCGCCAGCAGCCACTCGGGACAGCCTACCGGGGAGCTGTTTTTT	CASSHSGQPTGELFF
TRBJ1-4	few	TRBV5-1	TRBD1	TGCGCCAGCAGCCGACAGGGGGCAACTAATGAAAAACTGTTTTTT	CASSRQGATNEKLFF
TRBJ1-6	NA	TRBV7-3	NA	TGTGCCAGCAGCTTAACTGGGCCATATAATTCACCCCTCCACTTT	CASSLTGPYNSPLHF
TRBJ2-3	NA	TRBV7-9	TRBD1	TGTGCCAGCAGCCGGGACAGGGGTGGCGATACGCAGTATTTT	CASSRDRGGDTQYF
TRBJ2-4	NA	TRBV30	NA	TGTGCCTGGAGTGTAACAGGCGCTGAAGACATTCAGTACTTC	CAWSVTGAEDIQYF
TRBJ1-4	few	TRBV5-1	NA	TGCGCCAGCAGCTTGGATCCGACAGGAGAAAAACTGTTTTTT	CASSLDPTGEKLFF
TRBJ1-2	NA	TRBV28	NA	TGTGCCAGCCTACAGGGTTTTGGCTACACCTTC	CASLQGFGYTF
TRBJ1-5	once	TRBV27	NA	TGTGCCAGCAGCATGACACCAACGGGGCAGCCCCAGCATTTT	CASSMTPTGQPQHF
TRBJ2-2	NA	TRBV18	NA	TGTGCCAGCTCACCACCTTCGGACAGCACCGGGGAGCTGTTTTTT	CASSPPSDSTGELFF
TRBJ2-5	NA	TRBV19	TRBD2	TGTGCCAGTAGTCGGAGGGAGGGCTCAGAGACCCAGTACTTC	CASSRREGSETQYF
TRBJ1-2	NA	TRBV27	TRBD1	TGTGCCAGCAGTTTCAGGCCGACAGGGGGCGCGCTGCGCCCCGGCTACACCTTC	CASSFRPTGGALRPGYTF